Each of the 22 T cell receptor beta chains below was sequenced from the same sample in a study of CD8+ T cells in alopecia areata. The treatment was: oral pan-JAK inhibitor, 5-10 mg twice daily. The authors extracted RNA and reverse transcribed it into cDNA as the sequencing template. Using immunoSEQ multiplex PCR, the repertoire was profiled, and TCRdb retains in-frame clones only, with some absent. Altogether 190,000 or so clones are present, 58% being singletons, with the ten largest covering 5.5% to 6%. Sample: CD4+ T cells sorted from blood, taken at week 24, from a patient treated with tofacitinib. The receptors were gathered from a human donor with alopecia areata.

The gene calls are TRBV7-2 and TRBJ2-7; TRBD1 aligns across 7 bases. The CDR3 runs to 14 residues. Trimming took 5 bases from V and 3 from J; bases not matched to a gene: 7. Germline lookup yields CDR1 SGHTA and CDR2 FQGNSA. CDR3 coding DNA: TGTGCCAGCAGCCACCGGACAGGCCGCTACGAGCAGTACTTC. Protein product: CASSHRTGRYEQYF. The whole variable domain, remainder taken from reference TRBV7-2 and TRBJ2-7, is GAGVSQSPSNKVTEKGKDVELRCDPISGHTALYWYRQSLGQGLEFLIYFQGNSAPDKSGLPSDRFSAERTGGSVSTLTIQRTQQEDSAVYLCASSHRTGRYEQYFGPGTRLTVT.

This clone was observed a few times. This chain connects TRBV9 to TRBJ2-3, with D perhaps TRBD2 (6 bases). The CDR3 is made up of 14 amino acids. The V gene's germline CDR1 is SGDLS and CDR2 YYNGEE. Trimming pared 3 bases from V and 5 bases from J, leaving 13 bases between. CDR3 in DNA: TGTGCCAGCAGCGGCGGGACTTCAGAAGATACGCAGTATTTT. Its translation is CASSGGTSEDTQYF.

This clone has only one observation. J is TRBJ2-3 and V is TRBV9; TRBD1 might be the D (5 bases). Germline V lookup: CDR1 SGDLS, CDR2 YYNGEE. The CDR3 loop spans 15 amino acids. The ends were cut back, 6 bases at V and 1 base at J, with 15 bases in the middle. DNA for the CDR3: TGTGCCAGCACCACCGGCGTAGGGGGCACAGATACGCAGTATTTT. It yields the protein CASTTGVGGTDTQYF.

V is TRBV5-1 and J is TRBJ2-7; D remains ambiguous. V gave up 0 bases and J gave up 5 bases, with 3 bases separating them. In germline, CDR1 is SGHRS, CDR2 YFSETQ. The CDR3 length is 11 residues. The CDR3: CASSLGDEQYF. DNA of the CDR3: TGCGCCAGCAGCTTGGGGGACGAGCAGTACTTC.

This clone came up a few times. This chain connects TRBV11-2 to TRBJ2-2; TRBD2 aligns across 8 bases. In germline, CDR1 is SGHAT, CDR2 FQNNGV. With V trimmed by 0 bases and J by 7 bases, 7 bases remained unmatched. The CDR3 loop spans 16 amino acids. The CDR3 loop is CASSLETGGPNGELFF. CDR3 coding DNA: TGTGCCAGCAGCTTAGAGACGGGAGGGCCCAACGGGGAGCTGTTTTTT.

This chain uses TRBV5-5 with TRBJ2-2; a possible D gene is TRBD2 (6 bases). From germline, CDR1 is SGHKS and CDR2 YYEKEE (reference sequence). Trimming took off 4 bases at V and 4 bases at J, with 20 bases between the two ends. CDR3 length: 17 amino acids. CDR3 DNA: TGTGCCAGCAGCACCGATTCGGGACTCAAGGGCACCGGGGAGCTGTTTTTT. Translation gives CASSTDSGLKGTGELFF.

CDR3 bases: TGTGCCAGCAGCTCAGGATCTGGGGAGACCGAGCAGTACTTC. It specifies CASSSGSGETEQYF. This chain joins TRBV9 and TRBJ2-7; possibly TRBD2 for D (5 bases). The CDR3 covers 14 residues. The V end was cut by 4 bases, the J end by 6 bases, with 17 bases between. Germline CDR1 reads SGDLS; CDR2 reads YYNGEE.

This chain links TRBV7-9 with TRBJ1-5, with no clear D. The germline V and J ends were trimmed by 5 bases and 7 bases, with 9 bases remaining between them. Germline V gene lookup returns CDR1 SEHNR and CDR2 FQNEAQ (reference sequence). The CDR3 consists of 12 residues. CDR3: CASSRETQPQHF. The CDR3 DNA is TGTGCCAGCAGCCGGGAAACCCAGCCCCAGCATTTT. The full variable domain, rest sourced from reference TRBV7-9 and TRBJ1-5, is DTGVSQNPRHKITKRGQNVTFRCDPISEHNRLYWYRQTLGQGPEFLTYFQNEAQLEKSRLLSDRFSAERPKGSFSTLEIQRTEQGDSAMYLCASSRETQPQHFGDGTRLSIL.

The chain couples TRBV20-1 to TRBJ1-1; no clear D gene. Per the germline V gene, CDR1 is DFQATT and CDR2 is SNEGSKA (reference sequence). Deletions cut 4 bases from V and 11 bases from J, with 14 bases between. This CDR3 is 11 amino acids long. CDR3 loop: CSAKAASGAFF. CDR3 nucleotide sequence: TGCAGTGCTAAGGCCGCGAGCGGGGCTTTCTTT.

CDR3 coding DNA: TGTGCCAGCAGCCCCCGAGACAGCCCAGGCGAGCAGTACTTC. Amino acid sequence: CASSPRDSPGEQYF. This chain uses TRBV9 with TRBJ2-7, with TRBD1 as a possible D gene (5 bases). The CDR3 contains 14 residues. V dropped 4 bases and J dropped 6 bases, with 17 bases sitting between them. Germline assignment: CDR1 SGDLS and CDR2 YYNGEE.

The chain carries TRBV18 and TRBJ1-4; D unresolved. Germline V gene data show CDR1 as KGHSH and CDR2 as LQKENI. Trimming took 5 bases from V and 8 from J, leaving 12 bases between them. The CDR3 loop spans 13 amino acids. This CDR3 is CASSALTAEKLFF. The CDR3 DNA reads TGTGCCAGCTCAGCGCTGACGGCCGAAAAACTGTTTTTT.

Written as DNA, the CDR3 is TGTGCCAGCAGCTTAGCTGCAACTAATGAAAAACTGTTTTTT. It encodes CASSLAATNEKLFF. This chain joins TRBV7-2 and TRBJ1-4, with D hard to call. Germline loops: CDR1 SGHTA, CDR2 FQGNSA. The CDR3 contains 14 residues. Trimming removed 0 bases at V and 0 bases at J, with 2 bases between.

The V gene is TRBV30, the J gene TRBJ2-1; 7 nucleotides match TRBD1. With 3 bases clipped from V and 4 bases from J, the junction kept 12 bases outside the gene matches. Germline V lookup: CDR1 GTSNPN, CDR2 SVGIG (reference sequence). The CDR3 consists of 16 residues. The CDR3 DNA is TGTGCCTGGAGAAAGGACCTTCGGGACAGATACAATGAGCAGTTCTTC. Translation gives CAWRKDLRDRYNEQFF.

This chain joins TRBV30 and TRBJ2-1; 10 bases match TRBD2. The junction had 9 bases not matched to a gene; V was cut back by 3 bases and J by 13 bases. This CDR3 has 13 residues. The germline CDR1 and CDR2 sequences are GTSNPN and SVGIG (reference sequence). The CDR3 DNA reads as TGTGCCTGGAGCCCGAGGACTAGCGGACATCAGTTCTTC. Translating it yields CAWSPRTSGHQFF.

The CDR3: CASSISDGVNQPQHF. CDR3 sequence (DNA): TGTGCCAGTAGTATTAGTGACGGCGTCAATCAGCCCCAGCATTTT. The V call is TRBV19, the J call TRBJ1-5; D is undetermined. Trimming removed 3 bases from V and 3 bases from J, with 12 bases in between. This CDR3 comprises 15 residues. The germline V gene encodes CDR1 LNHDA and CDR2 SQIVND (reference sequence).

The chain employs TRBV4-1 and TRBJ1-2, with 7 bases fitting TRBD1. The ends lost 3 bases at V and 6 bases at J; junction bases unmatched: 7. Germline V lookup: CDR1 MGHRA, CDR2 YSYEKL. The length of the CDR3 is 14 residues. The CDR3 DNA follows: TGCGCCAGCAGCCAGGAAGGGGACAGACATGGCTACACCTTC. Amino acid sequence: CASSQEGDRHGYTF.

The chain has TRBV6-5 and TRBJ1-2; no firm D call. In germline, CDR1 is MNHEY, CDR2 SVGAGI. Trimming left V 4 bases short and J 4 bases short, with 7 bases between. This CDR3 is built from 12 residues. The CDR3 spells CASSSETYGYTF. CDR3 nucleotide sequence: TGTGCCAGCAGTTCCGAGACCTATGGCTACACCTTC.

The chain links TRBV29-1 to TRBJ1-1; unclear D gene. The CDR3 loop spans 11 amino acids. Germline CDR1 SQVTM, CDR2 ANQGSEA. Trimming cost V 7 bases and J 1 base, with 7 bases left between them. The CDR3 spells CSGTANTEAFF. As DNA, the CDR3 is TGCAGCGGGACGGCGAACACTGAAGCTTTCTTT. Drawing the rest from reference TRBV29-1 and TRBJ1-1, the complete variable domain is SAVISQKPSRDICQRGTSLTIQCQVDSQVTMMFWYRQQPGQSLTLIATANQGSEATYESGFVIDKFPISRPNLTFSTLTVSNMSPEDSSIYLCSGTANTEAFFGQGTRLTVV.

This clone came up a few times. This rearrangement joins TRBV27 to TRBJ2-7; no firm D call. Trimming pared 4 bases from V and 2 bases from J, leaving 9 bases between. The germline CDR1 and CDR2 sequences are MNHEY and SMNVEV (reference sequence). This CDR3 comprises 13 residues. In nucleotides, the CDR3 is TGTGCCAGCAGTTCCATGAGAGCCTACGAGCAGTACTTC. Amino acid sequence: CASSSMRAYEQYF.

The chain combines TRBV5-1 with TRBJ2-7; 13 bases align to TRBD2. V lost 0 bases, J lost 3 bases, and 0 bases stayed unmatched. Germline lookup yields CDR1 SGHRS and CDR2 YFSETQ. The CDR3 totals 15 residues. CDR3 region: CASSLGTSGSYEQYF. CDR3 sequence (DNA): TGCGCCAGCAGCTTGGGGACTAGCGGGAGCTACGAGCAGTACTTC.

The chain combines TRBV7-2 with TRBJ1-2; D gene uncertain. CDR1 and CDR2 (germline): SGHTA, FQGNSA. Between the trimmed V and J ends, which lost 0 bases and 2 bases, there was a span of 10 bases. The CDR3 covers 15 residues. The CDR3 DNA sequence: TGTGCCAGCAGCTTAGCGTTAGGGTACAACTATGGCTACACCTTC. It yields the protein CASSLALGYNYGYTF.

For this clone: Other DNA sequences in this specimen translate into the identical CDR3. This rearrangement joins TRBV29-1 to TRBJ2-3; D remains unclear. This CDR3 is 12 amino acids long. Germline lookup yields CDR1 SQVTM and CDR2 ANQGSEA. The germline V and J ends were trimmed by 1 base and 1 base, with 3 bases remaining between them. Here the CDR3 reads CSVEGGTDTQYF. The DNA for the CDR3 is TGCAGCGTTGAAGGGGGCACAGATACGCAGTATTTT.